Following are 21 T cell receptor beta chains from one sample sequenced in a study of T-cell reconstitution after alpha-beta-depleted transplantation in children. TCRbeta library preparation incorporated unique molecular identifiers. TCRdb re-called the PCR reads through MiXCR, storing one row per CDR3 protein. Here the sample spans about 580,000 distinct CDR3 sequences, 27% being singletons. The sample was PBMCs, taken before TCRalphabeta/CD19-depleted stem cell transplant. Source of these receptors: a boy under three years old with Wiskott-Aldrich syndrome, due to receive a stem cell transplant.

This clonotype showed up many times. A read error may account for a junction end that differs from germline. CDR3 sequence: CASSLVVSSYNEQFF. The CDR3 DNA reads TGTGCCAGCAGCTTAGTGGTCAGCTCCTACAATGAGCAGTTCTTC. V and J are TRBV5-1 and TRBJ2-1; D not resolved. Germline-derived CDR1 and CDR2 are SGHRS and YFSETQ. This CDR3 comprises 15 residues.

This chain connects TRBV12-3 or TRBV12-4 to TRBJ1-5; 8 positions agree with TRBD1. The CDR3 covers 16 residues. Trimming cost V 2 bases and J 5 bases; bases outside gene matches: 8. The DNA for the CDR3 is TGTGCCAGCAGTTTAAGGGTAGGACAGGGTTATCAGCCCCAGCATTTT. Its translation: CASSLRVGQGYQPQHF.

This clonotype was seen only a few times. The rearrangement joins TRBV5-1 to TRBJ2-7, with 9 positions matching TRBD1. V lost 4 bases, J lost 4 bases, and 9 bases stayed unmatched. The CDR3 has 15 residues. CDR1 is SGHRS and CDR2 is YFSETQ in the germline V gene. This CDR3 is CASSLRQGDLYEQYF. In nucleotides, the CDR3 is TGCGCCAGCAGCCTTCGACAGGGGGATCTATACGAGCAGTACTTC.

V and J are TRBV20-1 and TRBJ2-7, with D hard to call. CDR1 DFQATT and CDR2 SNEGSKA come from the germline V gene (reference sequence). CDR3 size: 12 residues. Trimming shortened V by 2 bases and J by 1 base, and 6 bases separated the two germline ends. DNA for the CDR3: TGCAGTGCTAGAATTGGTTCCTACGAGCAGTACTTC. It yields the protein CSARIGSYEQYF.

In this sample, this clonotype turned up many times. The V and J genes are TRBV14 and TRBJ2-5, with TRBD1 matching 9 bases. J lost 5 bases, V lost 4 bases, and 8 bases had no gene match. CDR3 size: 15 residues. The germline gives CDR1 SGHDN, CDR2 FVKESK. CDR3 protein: CASSPPGQGEETQYF. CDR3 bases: TGTGCCAGCAGCCCTCCGGGACAGGGAGAGGAGACCCAGTACTTC.

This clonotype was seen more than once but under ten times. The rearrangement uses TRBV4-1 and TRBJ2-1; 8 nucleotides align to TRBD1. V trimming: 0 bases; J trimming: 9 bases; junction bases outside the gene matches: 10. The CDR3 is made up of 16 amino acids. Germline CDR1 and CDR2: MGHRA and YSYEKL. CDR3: CASSQDQTGGRGEQFF. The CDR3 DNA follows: TGCGCCAGCAGCCAAGATCAAACAGGGGGAAGGGGTGAGCAGTTCTTC.

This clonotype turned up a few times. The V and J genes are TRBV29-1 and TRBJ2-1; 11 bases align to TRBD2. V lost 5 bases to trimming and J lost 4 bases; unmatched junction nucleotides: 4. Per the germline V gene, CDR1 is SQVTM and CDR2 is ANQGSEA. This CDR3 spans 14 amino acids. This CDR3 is CSVRTSGFYNEQFF. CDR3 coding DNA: TGCAGCGTTCGGACTAGCGGGTTTTACAATGAGCAGTTCTTC.

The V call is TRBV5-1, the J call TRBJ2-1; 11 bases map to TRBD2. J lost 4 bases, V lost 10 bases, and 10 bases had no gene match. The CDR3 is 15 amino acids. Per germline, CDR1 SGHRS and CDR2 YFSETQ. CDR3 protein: CASLSSGRSYNEQFF. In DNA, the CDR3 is TGCGCCTCGCTATCTAGCGGGAGGTCTTACAATGAGCAGTTCTTC.

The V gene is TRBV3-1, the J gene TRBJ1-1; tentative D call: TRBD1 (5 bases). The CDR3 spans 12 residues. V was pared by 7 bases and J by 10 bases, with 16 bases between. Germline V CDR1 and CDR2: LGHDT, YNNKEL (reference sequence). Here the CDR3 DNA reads TGTGCCAGCACCCAGGGCATTTCGGGAGCTTTCTTT. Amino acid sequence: CASTQGISGAFF.

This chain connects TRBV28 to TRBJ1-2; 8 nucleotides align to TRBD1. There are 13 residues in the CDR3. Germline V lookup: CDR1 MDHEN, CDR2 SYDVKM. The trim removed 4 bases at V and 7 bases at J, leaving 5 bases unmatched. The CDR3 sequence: CASSSLQGGGYTF. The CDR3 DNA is TGTGCCAGCAGTTCGCTACAGGGGGGTGGCTACACCTTC.

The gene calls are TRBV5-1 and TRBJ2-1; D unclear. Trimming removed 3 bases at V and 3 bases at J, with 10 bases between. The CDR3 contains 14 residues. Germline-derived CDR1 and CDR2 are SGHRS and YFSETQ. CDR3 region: CASSSLGNYNEQFF. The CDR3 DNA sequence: TGCGCCAGCAGCTCCCTGGGCAACTACAATGAGCAGTTCTTC.

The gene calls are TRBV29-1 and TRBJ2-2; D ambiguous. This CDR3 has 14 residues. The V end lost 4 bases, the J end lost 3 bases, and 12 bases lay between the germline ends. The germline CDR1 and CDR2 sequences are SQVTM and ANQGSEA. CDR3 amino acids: CSVALRVDTGELFF. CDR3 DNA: TGCAGCGTTGCCCTTAGAGTGGACACCGGGGAGCTGTTTTTT.

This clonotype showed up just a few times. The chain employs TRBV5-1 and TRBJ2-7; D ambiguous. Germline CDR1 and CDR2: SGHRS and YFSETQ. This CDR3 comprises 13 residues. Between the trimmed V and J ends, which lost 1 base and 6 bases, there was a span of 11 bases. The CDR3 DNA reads TGCGCCAGCAGCTTGACAGCCCCTAGCGAGCAGTACTTC. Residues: CASSLTAPSEQYF.

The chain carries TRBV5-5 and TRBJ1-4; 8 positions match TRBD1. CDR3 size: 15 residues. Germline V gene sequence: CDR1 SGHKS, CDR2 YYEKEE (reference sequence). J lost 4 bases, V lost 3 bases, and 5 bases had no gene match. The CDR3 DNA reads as TGTGCCAGCAGCTCCGACAGGGGAGGTAATGAAAAACTGTTTTTT. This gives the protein CASSSDRGGNEKLFF.

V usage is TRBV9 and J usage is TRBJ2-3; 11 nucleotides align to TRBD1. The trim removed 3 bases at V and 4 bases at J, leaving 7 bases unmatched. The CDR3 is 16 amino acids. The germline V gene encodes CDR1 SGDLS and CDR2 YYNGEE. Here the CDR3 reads CASSGRPGQGADTQYF. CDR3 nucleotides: TGTGCCAGCAGCGGTCGGCCGGGACAGGGGGCAGATACGCAGTATTTT.

CDR3 in DNA: TGTGCCATCAGTGAGCCCTGGGGGGCAGATACGCAGTATTTT. Its protein is CAISEPWGADTQYF. The rearrangement joins TRBV10-3 to TRBJ2-3; possible D gene TRBD2, 6 bases. The CDR3 runs 14 residues. Germline CDR1 and CDR2: ENHRY and SYGVKD. Trimming removed 2 bases from V and 4 bases from J, with 10 bases in between.

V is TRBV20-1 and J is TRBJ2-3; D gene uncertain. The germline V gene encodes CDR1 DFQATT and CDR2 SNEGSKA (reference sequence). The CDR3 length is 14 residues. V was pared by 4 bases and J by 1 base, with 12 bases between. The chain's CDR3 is CSAIWFSGTDTQYF. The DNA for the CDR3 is TGCAGTGCTATATGGTTTTCGGGCACAGATACGCAGTATTTT.

The CDR3 region is CASSASGDYNEQFF. The CDR3 DNA sequence: TGCGCCAGCAGCGCTAGCGGGGATTACAATGAGCAGTTCTTC. This chain joins TRBV5-1 and TRBJ2-1; 9 bases line up with TRBD2. Germline V lookup: CDR1 SGHRS, CDR2 YFSETQ. The CDR3 length is 14 residues. With V trimmed by 4 bases and J by 4 bases, 3 bases remained unmatched.

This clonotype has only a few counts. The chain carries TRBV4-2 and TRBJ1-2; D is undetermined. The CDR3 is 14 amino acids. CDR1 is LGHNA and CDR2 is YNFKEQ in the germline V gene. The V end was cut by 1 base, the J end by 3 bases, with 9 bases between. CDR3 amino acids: CASSQAAGHYGYTF. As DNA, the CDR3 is TGTGCCAGCAGCCAAGCCGCCGGACACTATGGCTACACCTTC.

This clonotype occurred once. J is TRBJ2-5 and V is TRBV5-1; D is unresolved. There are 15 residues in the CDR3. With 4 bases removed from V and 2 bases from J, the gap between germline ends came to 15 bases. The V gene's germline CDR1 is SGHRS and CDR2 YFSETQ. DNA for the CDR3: TGCGCCAGCAGCCCAACATCCATCTCGCAAGAGACCCAGTACTTC. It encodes CASSPTSISQETQYF.

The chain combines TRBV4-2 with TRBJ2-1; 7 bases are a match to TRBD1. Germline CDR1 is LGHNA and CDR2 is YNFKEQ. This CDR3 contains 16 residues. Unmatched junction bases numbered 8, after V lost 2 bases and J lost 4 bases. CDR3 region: CASSQSRGQTYNEQFF. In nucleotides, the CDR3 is TGTGCCAGCAGCCAAAGTAGGGGGCAGACTTACAATGAGCAGTTCTTC.